Shown below are 17 T cell receptor beta chains from a single sample sequenced in a study of shared clonotypes between healthy human individuals. Terminally differentiated effector memory CD45RA+ cells were excluded by CCR7 positive selection of CD45RO-negative cells. The data were produced by immunoSEQ multiplex PCR, yet TCRdb's version contains in-frame clones alone and is incomplete. The sample records 2 million or so clones, around 96% being singletons. The sequencing input was naive CD8+ T cells sorted from blood. The receptors derive from a man younger than 35 in good health.

As regards this clone: Other DNA sequences in the same sample also yield this CDR3. The chain carries TRBV9 and TRBJ2-7, with unresolved D. Per the germline V gene, CDR1 is SGDLS and CDR2 is YYNGEE. V was cut by 0 bases and J by 4 bases, with 11 bases left in between. This CDR3 contains 14 residues. CDR3 protein: CASSVGTGVYEQYF. The CDR3 DNA is TGTGCCAGCAGCGTAGGAACTGGGGTGTACGAGCAGTACTTC.

V is TRBV7-9 and J is TRBJ2-5; D not resolved. The germline V gene has CDR1 SEHNR and CDR2 FQNEAQ (reference sequence). There are 16 residues in the CDR3. The V end lost 7 bases, the J end lost 1 base, and 19 bases lay between the germline ends. The CDR3 reads CASNPSSPHLQETQYF. In nucleotides, the CDR3 is TGTGCCAGCAACCCGAGCTCGCCTCACCTCCAAGAGACCCAGTACTTC.

The chain links TRBV10-2 to TRBJ2-7, with D possibly matching TRBD1 (6 bases). V lost 7 bases to trimming and J lost 0 bases, with 10 bases between them. The germline V gene has CDR1 WSHSY and CDR2 SAAADI. The CDR3 has 13 residues. The CDR3 reads CASNKQGSYEQYF. The CDR3, as DNA: TGCGCCAGCAATAAACAGGGCTCCTACGAGCAGTACTTC.

This chain joins TRBV10-3 and TRBJ2-1; D may match TRBD1 or TRBD2 (8 bases each). The CDR3 loop spans 18 amino acids. Trimming took 8 bases from V and 5 from J, leaving 28 bases between them. Germline lookup yields CDR1 ENHRY and CDR2 SYGVKD. CDR3 residues: CAISGPGGNSGEDNEQFF. CDR3 coding DNA: TGTGCCATCTCAGGGCCAGGGGGCAATAGCGGGGAAGACAATGAGCAGTTCTTC.

This clone was seen more than once but under ten times. The chain uses TRBV29-1 and TRBJ1-1; tentative D call: TRBD1 (5 bases). Trimming took 7 bases from V and 4 from J, leaving 19 bases between them. This CDR3 is 14 amino acids long. CDR1 SQVTM and CDR2 ANQGSEA come from the germline V gene. Here the CDR3 DNA reads TGCAGCGCTGATCTGGGCGGCGGGGGCACTGAAGCTTTCTTT. Its protein is CSADLGGGGTEAFF.

This clone was counted once. V is TRBV4-3 and J is TRBJ2-6, with D uncertain. Trimming shortened V by 5 bases and J by 1 base, and 9 bases separated the two germline ends. This CDR3 is 15 amino acids long. Germline V CDR1 and CDR2: LGHNA, YSLEER. CDR3 bases: TGCGCCAGCAGCACTCCGGGTTCTGGGGCCAACGTCCTGACTTTC. This translates into CASSTPGSGANVLTF.

This rearrangement joins TRBV5-4 to TRBJ2-6; no clear D gene. This CDR3 has 13 residues. Germline CDR1 and CDR2: SGHNT and YYREEE (reference sequence). The V end was cut by 3 bases, the J end by 6 bases, with 7 bases between. The CDR3 is CASSSPEANVLTF. The CDR3 DNA reads TGTGCCAGCAGCTCCCCGGAGGCCAACGTCCTGACTTTC.

This rearrangement joins TRBV28 to TRBJ1-1; D gene ambiguous. The CDR3 contains 13 residues. The V gene's germline CDR1 is MDHEN and CDR2 SYDVKM. The ends were cut back, 3 bases at V and 2 bases at J, with 7 bases in the middle. CDR3 sequence reads: CASSFSYNTEAFF. CDR3 DNA: TGTGCCAGCAGTTTTAGCTACAACACTGAAGCTTTCTTT.

The chain carries TRBV6-1 and TRBJ2-2; D remains ambiguous. V was cut by 9 bases and J by 7 bases, with 18 bases left in between. The CDR3 is 14 residues long. Germline lookup yields CDR1 MNHNS and CDR2 SASEGT. CDR3 region: CASTAHEKIGELFF. In DNA form, the CDR3 reads TGTGCCAGTACGGCCCACGAGAAAATCGGGGAGCTGTTTTTT.

The chain combines TRBV27 with TRBJ2-1, with D tentatively TRBD2 (5 bases). The CDR3 spans 13 residues. Germline V lookup: CDR1 MNHEY, CDR2 SMNVEV (reference sequence). The V end was cut by 3 bases, the J end by 4 bases, with 7 bases between. The CDR3 reads CASSFRGYNEQFF. The CDR3 DNA sequence: TGTGCCAGCAGTTTCAGAGGGTACAATGAGCAGTTCTTC.

CDR3 in amino acids: CASSPGRGGLENIQYF. The DNA for the CDR3 is TGTGCCAGCAGCCCTGGACGCGGGGGCCTGGAAAACATTCAGTACTTC. The chain joins TRBV11-2 to TRBJ2-4, with a possible D match to TRBD2 (7 bases). Trimming removed 5 bases from V and 5 bases from J, with 19 bases in between. Germline V gene data show CDR1 as SGHAT and CDR2 as FQNNGV. CDR3 size: 16 residues.

This clone occurred once. The chain is built from TRBV6-5 and TRBJ1-2; weak D call: TRBD1 (5 bases). Trimming took 0 bases from V and 7 from J, leaving 6 bases between them. This CDR3 is 12 amino acids long. The germline V gene encodes CDR1 MNHEY and CDR2 SVGAGI. CDR3 loop: CASSYSGAGYTF. DNA for the CDR3: TGTGCCAGCAGTTACTCTGGGGCTGGCTACACCTTC.

The chain employs TRBV5-6 and TRBJ2-5; D is undetermined. Trimming left V 5 bases short and J 3 bases short, with 17 bases between. The CDR3 totals 15 residues. The germline gives CDR1 SGHDT, CDR2 YYEEEE. CDR3 loop: CASRTDGGIEETQYF. The CDR3 DNA sequence: TGTGCCAGCAGGACGGACGGTGGAATAGAAGAGACCCAGTACTTC.

The chain has TRBV4-3 and TRBJ2-7, with 7 nucleotides matching TRBD1. This CDR3 is 16 amino acids long. Germline values: CDR1 LGHNA, CDR2 YSLEER. The V and J ends lost 2 bases and 5 bases, in that order; junction bases with no gene match: 12. This CDR3 is CASSQQPGPQGDEQYF. DNA of the CDR3: TGCGCCAGCAGCCAACAACCGGGACCCCAGGGGGACGAGCAGTACTTC.

The V and J genes are TRBV5-4 and TRBJ2-7; D unclear. This CDR3 contains 13 residues. Trimming cost V 3 bases and J 3 bases, with 10 bases left between them. Germline V gene lookup returns CDR1 SGHNT and CDR2 YYREEE (reference sequence). The CDR3 nucleotides are TGTGCCAGCAGCTCTGCCGCATTCTACGAGCAGTACTTC. Amino acids: CASSSAAFYEQYF.

The chain has TRBV29-1 and TRBJ2-2; unclear D gene. V was clipped by 4 bases and J by 0 bases, with 6 bases between them. CDR3 length: 13 residues. In germline, CDR1 is SQVTM, CDR2 ANQGSEA. The CDR3 DNA reads as TGCAGCGTTGTGACCACGAACACCGGGGAGCTGTTTTTT. Translation: CSVVTTNTGELFF.

The J gene is TRBJ2-3, the V gene TRBV6-4; D is possibly TRBD1 or TRBD2 (5 bases each). This CDR3 contains 15 residues. Trimming took off 6 bases at V and 6 bases at J, with 19 bases between the two ends. Germline values: CDR1 MRHNA, CDR2 SNTAGT. CDR3 bases: TGTGCCAGCAGCCCGGGACCACCACAAGTGGATACGCAGTATTTT. It yields the protein CASSPGPPQVDTQYF.